A selection of T cell receptor beta chains follows, all from one sample in a study of blood T cell repertoires in COVID-19. Clones were sequenced by immunoSEQ multiplex PCR, and TCRdb holds only the in-frame ones, with some missing. The sample includes around 280,000 clones, 87% of them seen just once. Sequenced sample: peripheral blood. The receptors stem from a woman between 45 and 60 years old who had recovered from COVID-19. Both conserved end residues are part of each CDR3. D genes are given only for firm matches. Only some rows state a clone size, as once, few, many or a class for expanded clones.

>TRBV11-2|-|-|TRBJ1-2
CASSLQGRTGGYGYTF
TGTGCCAGCAGCTTACAAGGCCGGACGGGAGGCTATGGCTACACCTTC
>TRBV28|-|-|TRBJ1-5
CASSLISAGDDSNQPQHF
TGTGCCAGCAGTTTAATCAGCGCAGGGGACGACAGCAATCAGCCCCAGCATTTT
>TRBV27|TRBD2|-|TRBJ2-7
CASSLFSGSSYEQYF
TGTGCCAGCAGTTTATTTAGCGGGAGCTCCTACGAGCAGTACTTC
>TRBV3-1/TRBV3-2|-|-|TRBJ1-1
CASSQSNRVAFF
TGTGCCAGCAGCCAAAGCAACAGGGTCGCTTTCTTT
>TRBV28|-|-|TRBJ1-5
CASSLVVSSPQHF
TGTGCCAGCAGTCTAGTGGTCAGCAGCCCCCAGCATTTT
>TRBV5-1|TRBD2|-|TRBJ2-5
CASSLGTSGQETQYF
TGCGCCAGCAGCTTGGGGACTAGCGGCCAAGAGACCCAGTACTTC
>TRBV16|-|-|TRBJ2-4
CASSQSQGLNIQYF
TGTGCCAGCAGCCAATCACAGGGATTGAACATTCAGTACTTC
>TRBV6-5|TRBD1|few|TRBJ1-1
CASSYGQGSAFF
TGTGCCAGCAGTTACGGACAGGGGTCAGCTTTCTTT
>TRBV10-3|TRBD1|-|TRBJ2-5
CAISEQGRETQYF
TGTGCCATCAGTGAACAGGGGCGAGAGACCCAGTACTTC
>TRBV7-2|-|-|TRBJ2-7
CASSAHFSYEQYF
TGTGCCAGCAGCGCGCATTTCTCCTACGAGCAGTACTTC
>TRBV4-3|-|-|TRBJ2-1
CASSQDILPGEQFF
TGCGCCAGCAGCCAAGATATTCTACCCGGGGAGCAGTTCTTC
>TRBV15|-|-|TRBJ1-1
CATSRGGNTEAFF
TGTGCCACCAGCAGAGGAGGGAACACTGAAGCTTTCTTT
>TRBV4-1|-|-|TRBJ1-4
CASSQGQFFNEKLFF
TGCGCCAGCAGCCAAGGACAGTTTTTTAATGAAAAACTGTTTTTT